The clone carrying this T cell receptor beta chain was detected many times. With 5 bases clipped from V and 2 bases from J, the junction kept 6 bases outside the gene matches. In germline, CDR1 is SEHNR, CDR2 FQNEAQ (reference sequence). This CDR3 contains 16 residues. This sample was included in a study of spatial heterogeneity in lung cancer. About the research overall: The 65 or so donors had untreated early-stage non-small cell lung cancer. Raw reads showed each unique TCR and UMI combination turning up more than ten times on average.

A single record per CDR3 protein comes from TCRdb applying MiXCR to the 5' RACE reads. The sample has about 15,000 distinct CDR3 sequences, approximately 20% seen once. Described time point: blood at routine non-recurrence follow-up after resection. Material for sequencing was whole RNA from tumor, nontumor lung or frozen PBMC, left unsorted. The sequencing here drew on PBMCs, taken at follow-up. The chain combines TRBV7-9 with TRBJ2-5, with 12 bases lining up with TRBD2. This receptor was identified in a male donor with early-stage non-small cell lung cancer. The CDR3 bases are TGTGCCAGCAGCCCCCTAGCGGGGGGGACTCAAGAGACCCAGTACTTC. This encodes CASSPLAGGTQETQYF.